What follows describes a single T cell receptor (beta chain). This sample was taken from a study of T cell responses to AZD1222 COVID-19 vaccine. Germline V gene lookup returns CDR1 GTSNPN and CDR2 SVGIG (reference sequence). This CDR3 region has 12 residues. The V end lost 5 bases, the J end lost 1 base, and 6 bases lay between the germline ends. Second doses were pooled across both intervals (about 4 or about 12 weeks). Data came from immunoSEQ multiplex PCR; TCRdb stores just in-frame clones and leaves some out. The sample has about 120,000 clones; 70% to 90% are singletons. The clonotype was recovered from an adult who received the AZD1222 COVID-19 vaccine. The rearrangement links TRBV30 to TRBJ1-3; D not resolved. Sample: peripheral blood, taken 28 days after the second AZD1222 dose. In DNA form, the CDR3 reads TGTGCCTGGGGCCTATCTGGAAACACCATATATTTT. It is translated as CAWGLSGNTIYF.